The next 15 T cell receptor beta chains were all read from a single sample in a study of shared clonotypes between healthy human individuals. Generated by immunoSEQ multiplex PCR, the TCRdb table keeps only in-frame clones and is missing some. The sample includes roughly 380,000 clones, around 96% of them seen just once. Sequenced: memory CD8+ T cells sorted from blood. Subset meaning: CD45RO+ cells pooled with CCR7-negative TemRA cells. Receptor source: a man between 25 and 39 years old in good health.

The V gene is TRBV7-9, the J gene TRBJ1-4, with 9 nucleotides matching TRBD1. V lost 3 bases, J lost 8 bases, and 10 bases stayed unmatched. This CDR3 has 16 amino acids. CDR1 and CDR2 (germline): SEHNR, FQNEAQ (reference sequence). This CDR3 is CASSFTKQGAREKLFF. The DNA for the CDR3 is TGTGCCAGCAGCTTCACAAAACAGGGGGCGCGCGAAAAACTGTTTTTT.

V and J are TRBV28 and TRBJ2-3; 7 bases align to TRBD2. Germline values: CDR1 MDHEN, CDR2 SYDVKM. The CDR3 is made up of 15 amino acids. V lost 2 bases to trimming and J lost 0 bases; unmatched junction nucleotides: 2. CDR3 in amino acids: CASSLLAASTDTQYF. CDR3 DNA: TGTGCCAGCAGTTTACTAGCGGCTAGCACAGATACGCAGTATTTT.

This rearrangement joins TRBV6-5 to TRBJ1-1; D gene uncertain. The V end lost 2 bases, the J end lost 0 bases, and 10 bases lay between the germline ends. Germline CDR1 MNHEY, CDR2 SVGAGI. CDR3 length: 15 amino acids. The DNA of the CDR3 is TGTGCCAGCAGTTACGGTGCGGGGATGAACACTGAAGCTTTCTTT. This encodes CASSYGAGMNTEAFF.

The J gene is TRBJ2-2, the V gene TRBV7-6; 11 bases line up with TRBD2. The CDR3 runs to 16 residues. V lost 5 bases to trimming and J lost 3 bases; unmatched junction nucleotides: 5. Germline CDR1 SGHVS, CDR2 FNYEAQ. CDR3 bases: TGTGCCAGCAGCCCGTCTAGCGGGAGGTACACCGGGGAGCTGTTTTTT. Amino acid sequence: CASSPSSGRYTGELFF.

V is TRBV7-2 and J is TRBJ2-7, with 9 bases that match TRBD2. V lost 5 bases and J lost 3; bases outside the gene matches: 8. Germline-derived CDR1 and CDR2 are SGHTA and FQGNSA. The CDR3 sequence is 15 residues long. CDR3 nucleotides: TGTGCCAGCAGCGAGGTGGGACTAGCAGTCTACGAGCAGTACTTC. Translating it yields CASSEVGLAVYEQYF.

V usage is TRBV15 and J usage is TRBJ2-5; a possible D gene is TRBD1 (5 bases). Germline assignment: CDR1 LNHNV and CDR2 YYDKDF (reference sequence). V was clipped by 2 bases and J by 2 bases, with 9 bases between them. The CDR3 length is 14 residues. The CDR3 loop reads CATSRIGAQETQYF. CDR3 coding DNA: TGTGCCACCAGCAGAATTGGGGCTCAAGAGACCCAGTACTTC.

The chain joins TRBV5-1 to TRBJ1-1; 10 bases agree with TRBD1. From germline, CDR1 is SGHRS and CDR2 YFSETQ. The CDR3 spans 15 residues. Trimming took 4 bases from V and 2 from J; bases not matched to a gene: 5. CDR3 loop: CASSPDRGFNTEAFF. The CDR3 DNA sequence: TGCGCCAGCAGCCCGGACAGGGGGTTTAACACTGAAGCTTTCTTT.

The V gene is TRBV19, the J gene TRBJ1-4; D perhaps matches TRBD1 (6 bases). Germline assignment: CDR1 LNHDA and CDR2 SQIVND (reference sequence). The CDR3 is 12 residues long. With 5 bases removed from V and 8 bases from J, the gap between germline ends came to 9 bases. The CDR3 here is CASSFGGEKLFF. Here the CDR3 DNA reads TGTGCCAGTAGTTTCGGGGGCGAAAAACTGTTTTTT. Full variable domain (rest looked up from reference TRBV19 and TRBJ1-4): DGGITQSPKYLFRKEGQNVTLSCEQNLNHDAMYWYRQDPGQGLRLIYYSQIVNDFQKGDIAEGYSVSREKKESFPLTVTSAQKNPTAFYLCASSFGGEKLFFGSGTQLSVL.

This sequence joins TRBV4-2 and TRBJ1-3; D may be TRBD1 (6 bases). The V gene lost 3 bases and the J gene lost 7 bases, with 19 bases spanning the gap. Germline loops: CDR1 LGHNA, CDR2 YNFKEQ. The CDR3 length is 16 residues. CDR3 coding DNA: TGTGCCAGCAGCCAGGTAACAGGGAGGACTCGGAACACCATATATTTT. Its translation: CASSQVTGRTRNTIYF.

The rearrangement uses TRBV9 and TRBJ1-5, with no clear D. The CDR3 is 14 amino acids. Germline assignment: CDR1 SGDLS and CDR2 YYNGEE. V dropped 4 bases and J dropped 0 bases, with 8 bases sitting between them. CDR3 protein: CASSPGNSNQPQHF. CDR3 coding DNA: TGTGCCAGCAGCCCGGGTAATAGCAATCAGCCCCAGCATTTT. Full variable domain (missing parts from reference TRBV9 and TRBJ1-5): DSGVTQTPKHLITATGQRVTLRCSPRSGDLSVYWYQQSLDQGLQFLIQYYNGEERAKGNILERFSAQQFPDLHSELNLSSLELGDSALYFCASSPGNSNQPQHFGDGTRLSIL.

The genes are TRBV28 and TRBJ1-5, with D perhaps TRBD1 (5 bases). The V and J ends lost 3 bases and 3 bases respectively, with 15 bases between them. The length of the CDR3 is 16 residues. From germline, CDR1 is MDHEN and CDR2 SYDVKM. The CDR3 DNA sequence: TGTGCCAGCAGTTTGGAAGGTGGGGGGACCAATCAGCCCCAGCATTTT. Amino acid sequence: CASSLEGGGTNQPQHF.

The rearrangement joins TRBV28 to TRBJ2-7; unclear D gene. Trimming removed 6 bases at V and 5 bases at J, with 8 bases between. The CDR3 runs to 11 residues. Germline CDR1 and CDR2: MDHEN and SYDVKM. As DNA, the CDR3 is TGTGCCAGCAGCCCCGGCCACGAGCAGTACTTC. It codes for CASSPGHEQYF.

V usage is TRBV7-2 and J usage is TRBJ2-7, with TRBD1 matching 8 bases. In germline, CDR1 is SGHTA, CDR2 FQGNSA. V lost 3 bases and J lost 3; bases outside the gene matches: 4. This CDR3 spans 14 amino acids. CDR3 bases: TGTGCCAGCAGCTTGACAGGGGCAAACTACGAGCAGTACTTC. Translating it yields CASSLTGANYEQYF.

This chain uses TRBV18 with TRBJ2-3, with 9 bases that match TRBD2. The CDR3 has 15 amino acids. CDR1 is KGHSH, CDR2 LQKENI, per germline. V trimming: 1 base; J trimming: 5 bases; junction bases outside the gene matches: 4. Here the CDR3 DNA reads TGTGCCAGCTCACCACTAGCGGGAGTGGGAGATACGCAGTATTTT. Its protein is CASSPLAGVGDTQYF.

The gene calls are TRBV27 and TRBJ2-3; a weak D match, TRBD1 (5 bases). The CDR3 consists of 14 residues. Trimming cost V 6 bases and J 0 bases, with 10 bases left between them. Germline lookup yields CDR1 MNHEY and CDR2 SMNVEV (reference sequence). CDR3 nucleotide sequence: TGTGCCAGCAGGCGACAGCCTAGCACAGATACGCAGTATTTT. Translating gives CASRRQPSTDTQYF.